This note documents a single TCR beta chain sequence. Germline V gives CDR1 MNHEY, CDR2 SVGAGI. The CDR3 is 13 residues long. The V end lost 8 bases, the J end lost 6 bases, and 16 bases lay between the germline ends. Original methodology: Amplification of reference gene primers was used by the study to estimate nucleated cell counts. This table comes from immunoSEQ multiplex PCR, and its TCRdb copy is limited to in-frame clones, with some not included. That table is the source of V, J and clone size, and D and trimming were worked out from the DNA. This table holds fewer than 200,000 clones, about 85% found once. This sample was included in a study of blood T cell repertoires in COVID-19. At the level of the study: The samples span acute and convalescent COVID-19 from the United States, Italy and Spain.

The receptor comes from a man in his sixties with active or convalescent COVID-19. Sequencing was done on a sample of peripheral blood. The chain carries TRBV6-5 and TRBJ1-1; D is perhaps TRBD1 (5 bases). Written as DNA, the CDR3 is TGTGCCAGCTCCCGACCCGCAGGGCCTGAAGCTTTCTTT. It encodes CASSRPAGPEAFF.